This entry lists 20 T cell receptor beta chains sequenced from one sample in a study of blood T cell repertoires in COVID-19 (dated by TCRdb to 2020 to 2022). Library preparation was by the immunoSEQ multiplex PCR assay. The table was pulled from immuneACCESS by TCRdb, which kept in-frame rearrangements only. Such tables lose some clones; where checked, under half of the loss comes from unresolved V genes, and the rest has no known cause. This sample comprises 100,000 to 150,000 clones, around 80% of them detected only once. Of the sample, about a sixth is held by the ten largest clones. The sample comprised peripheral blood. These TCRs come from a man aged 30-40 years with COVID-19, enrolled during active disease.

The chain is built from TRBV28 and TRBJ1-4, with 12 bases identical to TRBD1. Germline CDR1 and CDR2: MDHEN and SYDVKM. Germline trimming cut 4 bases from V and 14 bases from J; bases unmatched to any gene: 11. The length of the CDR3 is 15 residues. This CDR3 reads CASSSPGTGGLTLFF. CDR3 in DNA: TGTGCCAGCAGTTCGCCCGGGACAGGGGGCCTGACGCTGTTTTTT.

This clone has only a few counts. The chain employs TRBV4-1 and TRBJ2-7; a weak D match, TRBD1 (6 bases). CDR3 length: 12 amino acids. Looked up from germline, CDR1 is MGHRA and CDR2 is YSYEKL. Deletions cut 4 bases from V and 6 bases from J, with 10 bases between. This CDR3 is CASSPAGVEQYF. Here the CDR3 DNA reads TGCGCCAGCAGCCCCGCAGGGGTCGAGCAGTACTTC.

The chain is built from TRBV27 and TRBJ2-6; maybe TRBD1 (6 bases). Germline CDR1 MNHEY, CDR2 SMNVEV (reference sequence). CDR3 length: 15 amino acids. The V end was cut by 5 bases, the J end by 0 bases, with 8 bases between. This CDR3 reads CASSLGGSGANVLTF. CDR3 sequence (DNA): TGTGCCAGCAGTCTAGGGGGCTCTGGGGCCAACGTCCTGACTTTC.

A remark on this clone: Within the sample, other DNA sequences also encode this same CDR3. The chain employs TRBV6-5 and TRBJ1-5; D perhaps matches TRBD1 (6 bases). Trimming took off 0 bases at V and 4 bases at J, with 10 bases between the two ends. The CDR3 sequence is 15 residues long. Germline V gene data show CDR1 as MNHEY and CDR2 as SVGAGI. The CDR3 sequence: CASSYSSGANQPQHF. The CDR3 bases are TGTGCCAGCAGTTACTCGTCAGGGGCTAATCAGCCCCAGCATTTT.

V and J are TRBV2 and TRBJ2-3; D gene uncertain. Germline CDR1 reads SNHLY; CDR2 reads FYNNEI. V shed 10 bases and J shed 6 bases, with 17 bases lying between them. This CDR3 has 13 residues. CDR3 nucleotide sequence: TGTGCCACTCATGGTAAGAGCCGGGATACGCAGTATTTT. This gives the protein CATHGKSRDTQYF.

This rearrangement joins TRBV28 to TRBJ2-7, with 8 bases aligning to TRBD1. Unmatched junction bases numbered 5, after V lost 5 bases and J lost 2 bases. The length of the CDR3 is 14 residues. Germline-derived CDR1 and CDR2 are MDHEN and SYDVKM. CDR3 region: CASSMDRAPYEQYF. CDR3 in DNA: TGTGCCAGCAGTATGGACAGGGCCCCCTACGAGCAGTACTTC.

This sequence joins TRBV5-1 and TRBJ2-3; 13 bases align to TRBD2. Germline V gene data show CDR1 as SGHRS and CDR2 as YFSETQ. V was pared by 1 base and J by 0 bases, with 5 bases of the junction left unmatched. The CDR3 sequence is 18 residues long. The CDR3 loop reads CASSLRTSGGLSTDTQYF. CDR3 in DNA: TGCGCCAGCAGCTTGAGGACTAGCGGGGGCTTGAGCACAGATACGCAGTATTTT. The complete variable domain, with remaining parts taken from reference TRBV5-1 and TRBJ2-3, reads KAGVTQTPRYLIKTRGQQVTLSCSPISGHRSVSWYQQTPGQGLQFLFEYFSETQRNKGNFPGRFSGRQFSNSRSEMNVSTLELGDSALYLCASSLRTSGGLSTDTQYFGPGTRLTVL.

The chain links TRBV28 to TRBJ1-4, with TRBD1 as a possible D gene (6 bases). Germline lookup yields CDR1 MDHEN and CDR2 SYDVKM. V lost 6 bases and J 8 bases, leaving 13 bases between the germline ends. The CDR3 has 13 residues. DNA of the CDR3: TGTGCCAGCAGGGCTACAGGGAACGAAAAACTGTTTTTT. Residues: CASRATGNEKLFF. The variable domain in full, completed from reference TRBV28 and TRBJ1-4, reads DVKVTQSSRYLVKRTGEKVFLECVQDMDHENMFWYRQDPGLGLRLIYFSYDVKMKEKGDIPEGYSVSREKKERFSLILESASTNQTSMYLCASRATGNEKLFFGSGTQLSVL.

CDR3 residues: CASSLGTLDRGGYTF. In nucleotides, the CDR3 is TGTGCCAGCAGCCTAGGGACCCTCGACAGGGGCGGCTACACCTTC. The V gene is TRBV7-9, the J gene TRBJ1-2; 8 positions agree with TRBD1. CDR3 size: 15 residues. Unmatched junction bases numbered 13, after V lost 5 bases and J lost 8 bases. The germline V gene has CDR1 SEHNR and CDR2 FQNEAQ (reference sequence).

In nucleotides, the CDR3 is TGTGCTAGTGGCCCCCCAACACTAGGGGGCAGCTCCTACAATGAGCAGTTCTTC. This translates into CASGPPTLGGSSYNEQFF. J is TRBJ2-1 and V is TRBV12-5; TRBD1 matches 7 bases. V shed 6 bases, J shed 0 bases, and the junction held 14 bases outside the gene matches. The germline CDR1 and CDR2 sequences are LGHNT and FRNRAP. The length of the CDR3 is 18 residues.

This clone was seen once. Here the CDR3 DNA reads TGTGCCAGCAGCCTCGGACAGGTCTCCGAGCAGTACTTC. It specifies CASSLGQVSEQYF. The chain combines TRBV5-5 with TRBJ2-7, with 7 bases matching TRBD1. CDR1 is SGHKS and CDR2 is YYEKEE in the germline V gene (reference sequence). V lost 4 bases, J lost 6 bases, and 7 bases stayed unmatched. The CDR3 sequence is 13 residues long.

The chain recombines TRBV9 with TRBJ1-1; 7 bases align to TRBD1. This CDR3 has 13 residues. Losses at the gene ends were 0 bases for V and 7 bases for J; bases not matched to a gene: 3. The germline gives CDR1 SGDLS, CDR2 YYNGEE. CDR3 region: CASSVGPGGEAFF. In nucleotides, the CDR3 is TGTGCCAGCAGCGTAGGTCCAGGGGGTGAAGCTTTCTTT.

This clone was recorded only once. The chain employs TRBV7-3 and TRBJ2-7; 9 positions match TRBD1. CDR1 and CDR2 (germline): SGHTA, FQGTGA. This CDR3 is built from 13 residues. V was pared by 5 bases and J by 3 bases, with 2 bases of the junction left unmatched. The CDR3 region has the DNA TGTGCCAGCAGCCGGGACAGGGACTACGAGCAGTACTTC. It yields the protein CASSRDRDYEQYF.

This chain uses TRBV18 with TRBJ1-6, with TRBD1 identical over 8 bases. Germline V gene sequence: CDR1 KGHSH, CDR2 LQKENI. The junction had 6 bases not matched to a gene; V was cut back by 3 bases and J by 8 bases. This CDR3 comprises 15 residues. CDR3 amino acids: CASSPRQGRDSPLHF. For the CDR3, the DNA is TGTGCCAGCTCACCCCGACAGGGGCGCGATTCACCCCTCCACTTT.

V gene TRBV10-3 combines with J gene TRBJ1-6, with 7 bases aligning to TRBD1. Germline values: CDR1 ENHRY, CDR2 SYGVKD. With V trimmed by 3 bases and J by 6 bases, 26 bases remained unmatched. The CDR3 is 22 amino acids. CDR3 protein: CAISEGTVKANRLIVANSPLHF. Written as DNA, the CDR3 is TGTGCCATCAGTGAAGGGACAGTTAAGGCAAACCGCTTAATTGTTGCTAATTCACCCCTCCACTTT.

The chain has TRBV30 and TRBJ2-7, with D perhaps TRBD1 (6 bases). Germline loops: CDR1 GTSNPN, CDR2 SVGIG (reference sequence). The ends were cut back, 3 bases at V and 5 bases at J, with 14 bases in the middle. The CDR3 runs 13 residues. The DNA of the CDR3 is TGTGCCTGGAGAGCCCAGGGGAAACACGAGCAGTACTTC. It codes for CAWRAQGKHEQYF.

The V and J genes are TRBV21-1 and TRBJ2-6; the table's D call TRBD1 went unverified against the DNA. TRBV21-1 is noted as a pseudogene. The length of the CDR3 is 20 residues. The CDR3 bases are TGTGCCAGCAGCGCACCCGGGACAGGGTTTATCGTTGCTGGGGCCAACGTCCTGACTTTC. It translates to CASSAPGTGFIVAGANVLTF.

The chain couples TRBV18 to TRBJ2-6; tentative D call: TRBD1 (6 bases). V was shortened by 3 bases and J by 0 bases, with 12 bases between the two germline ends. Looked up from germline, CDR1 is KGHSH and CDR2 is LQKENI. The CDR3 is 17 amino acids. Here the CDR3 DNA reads TGTGCCAGCTCACCCCGGGACACTACCTCTGGGGCCAACGTCCTGACTTTC. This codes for CASSPRDTTSGANVLTF.

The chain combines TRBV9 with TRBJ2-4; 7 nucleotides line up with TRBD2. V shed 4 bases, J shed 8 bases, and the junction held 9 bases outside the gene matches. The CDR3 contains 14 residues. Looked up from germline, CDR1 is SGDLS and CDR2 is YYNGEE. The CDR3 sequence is CASSLRVGRDIQYF. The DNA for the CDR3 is TGTGCCAGCAGCCTTCGGGTGGGGAGGGACATTCAGTACTTC.

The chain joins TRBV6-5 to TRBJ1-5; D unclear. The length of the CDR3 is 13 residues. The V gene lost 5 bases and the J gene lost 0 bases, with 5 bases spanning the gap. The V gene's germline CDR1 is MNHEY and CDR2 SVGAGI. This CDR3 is CASSRYSNQPQHF. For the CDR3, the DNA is TGTGCCAGCAGTCGGTATAGCAATCAGCCCCAGCATTTT.